The 9 T cell receptor beta chains in this list originate from one sample, sequenced in a study of T cell clones after liver transplantation. Sequencing used immunoSEQ multiplex PCR; TCRdb keeps in-frame clones, though not all of them. The sample has 8,000 to 10,000 clones, about two thirds seen once. The input for sequencing was CD8+ T cells from blood, taken at the approximately 16-month timepoint. The origin of the receptors is a human patient who received a liver transplant. Some T cells may arise from the graft donor.

This clone was detected once. The gene calls are TRBV2 and TRBJ2-7; 7 bases line up with TRBD2. Trimming removed 6 bases from V and 6 bases from J; junction bases left unmatched: 8. The CDR3 is 13 amino acids. CDR1 and CDR2 from the germline V gene are SNHLY and FYNNEI. The CDR3 bases are TGTGCCAGCAGCGCGGGACTACTCGGCGAGCAGTACTTC. It specifies CASSAGLLGEQYF.

This chain joins TRBV7-9 and TRBJ2-7; weak D call: TRBD1 (6 bases). Per germline, CDR1 SEHNR and CDR2 FQNEAQ (reference sequence). V was clipped by 5 bases and J by 2 bases, with 16 bases between them. The CDR3 loop spans 15 amino acids. CDR3: CASSPPNRETYEQYF. In DNA, the CDR3 is TGTGCCAGCAGCCCACCAAACAGGGAGACCTACGAGCAGTACTTC.

The chain couples TRBV7-9 to TRBJ2-2, with 8 positions matching TRBD1. Per germline, CDR1 SEHNR and CDR2 FQNEAQ (reference sequence). V lost 5 bases, J lost 1 base, and 12 bases stayed unmatched. The CDR3 is made up of 18 amino acids. The CDR3 bases are TGTGCCAGCAGCAACACCCGACAGGGGATTAGGAACACCGGGGAGCTGTTTTTT. Amino acids: CASSNTRQGIRNTGELFF.

This clone was observed a handful of times. This chain connects TRBV30 to TRBJ2-7; D may be TRBD1 or TRBD2 (5 bases each). Germline lookup yields CDR1 GTSNPN and CDR2 SVGIG (reference sequence). CDR3 length: 14 amino acids. The V end lost 1 base, the J end lost 1 base, and 11 bases lay between the germline ends. This CDR3 reads CAWSAVRGSYEQYF. The CDR3 DNA sequence: TGTGCCTGGAGTGCCGTGAGGGGATCCTACGAGCAGTACTTC.

V is TRBV6-5 and J is TRBJ2-7; perhaps TRBD1 as D (5 bases). The V gene lost 8 bases and the J gene lost 3 bases, with 8 bases spanning the gap. CDR3 size: 11 residues. Germline V gene lookup returns CDR1 MNHEY and CDR2 SVGAGI. The CDR3 nucleotides read TGTGCCAGCGGACAAGGCTACGAGCAGTACTTC. Amino acids: CASGQGYEQYF.

The chain combines TRBV29-1 with TRBJ2-1; the D gene is possibly TRBD2 (6 bases). The CDR3 has 12 amino acids. Germline loops: CDR1 SQVTM, CDR2 ANQGSEA. The V gene lost 0 bases and the J gene lost 10 bases, with 10 bases spanning the gap. CDR3 protein: CSVEETAGEQFF. The CDR3 DNA reads as TGCAGCGTTGAAGAGACGGCGGGGGAGCAGTTCTTC.

The rearrangement links TRBV11-2 to TRBJ2-7; D is uncertain. Germline CDR1 and CDR2: SGHAT and FQNNGV. V lost 0 bases and J lost 3, with 6 bases in between. This CDR3 region has 13 residues. The CDR3 nucleotides are TGTGCCAGCAGCTTAGAGGCGAGCTACGAGCAGTACGTC. This translates into CASSLEASYEQYV.

V gene TRBV29-1 combines with J gene TRBJ2-3; the match to TRBD2 covers 11 bases. V lost 1 base and J lost 5; bases outside the gene matches: 5. This CDR3 spans 15 amino acids. The V gene's germline CDR1 is SQVTM and CDR2 ANQGSEA. The CDR3, as DNA: TGCAGCGTTGAAGTAGCGGGAGGGCTCAGAGATACGCAGTATTTT. This translates into CSVEVAGGLRDTQYF.

V gene TRBV25-1 combines with J gene TRBJ1-5, with D perhaps matching TRBD1 (5 bases). Germline values: CDR1 MGHDK, CDR2 SYGVNS. There are 14 residues in the CDR3. Between the trimmed V and J ends, which lost 2 bases and 5 bases, there was a span of 10 bases. The CDR3 sequence is CASSEDREHQPQHF. Here the CDR3 DNA reads TGTGCCAGCAGTGAAGACAGAGAACATCAGCCCCAGCATTTT.